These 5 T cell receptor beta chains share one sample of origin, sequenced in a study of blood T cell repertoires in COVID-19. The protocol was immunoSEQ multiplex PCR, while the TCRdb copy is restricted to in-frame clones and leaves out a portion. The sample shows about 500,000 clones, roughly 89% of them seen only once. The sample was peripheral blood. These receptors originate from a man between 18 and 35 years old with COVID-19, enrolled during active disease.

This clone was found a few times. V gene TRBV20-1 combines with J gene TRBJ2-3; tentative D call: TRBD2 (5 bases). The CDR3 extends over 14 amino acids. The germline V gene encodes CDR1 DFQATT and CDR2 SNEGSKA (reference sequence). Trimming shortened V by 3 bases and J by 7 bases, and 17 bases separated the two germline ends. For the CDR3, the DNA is TGCAGTGCTAGTTGGTATGGGATCGGGAATACGCAGTATTTT. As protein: CSASWYGIGNTQYF.

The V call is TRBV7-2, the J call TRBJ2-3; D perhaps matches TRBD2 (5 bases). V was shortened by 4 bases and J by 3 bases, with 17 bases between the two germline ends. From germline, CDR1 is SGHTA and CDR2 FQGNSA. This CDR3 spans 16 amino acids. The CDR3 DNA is TGTGCCAGCAGCTCACCGGCCGTAGCGCCTACAGATACGCAGTATTTT. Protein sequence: CASSSPAVAPTDTQYF.

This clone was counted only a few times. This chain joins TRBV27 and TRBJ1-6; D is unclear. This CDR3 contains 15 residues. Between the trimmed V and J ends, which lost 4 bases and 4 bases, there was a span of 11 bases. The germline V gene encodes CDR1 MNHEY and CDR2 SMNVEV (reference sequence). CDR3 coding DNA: TGTGCCAGCAGTTCGCCGGGGTGGTATAATTCACCCCTCCACTTT. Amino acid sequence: CASSSPGWYNSPLHF.

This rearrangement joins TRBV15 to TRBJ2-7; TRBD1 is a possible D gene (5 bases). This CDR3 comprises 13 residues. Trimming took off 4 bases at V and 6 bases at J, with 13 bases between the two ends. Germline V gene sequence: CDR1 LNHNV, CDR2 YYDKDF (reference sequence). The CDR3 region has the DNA TGTGCCACCAGCACACAGGTTGCTTCCGAGCAGTACTTC. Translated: CATSTQVASEQYF.

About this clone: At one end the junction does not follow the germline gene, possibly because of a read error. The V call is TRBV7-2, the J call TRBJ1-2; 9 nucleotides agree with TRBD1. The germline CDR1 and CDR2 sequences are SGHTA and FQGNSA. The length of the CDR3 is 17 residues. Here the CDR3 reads CASSLAGTGFVNSGYTF. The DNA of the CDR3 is TGTGCCAGCAGCTTAGCGGGGACAGGGTTCGTTAACTCTGGCTACACCTTC.